A selection of T cell receptor beta chains follows, all from one sample in a study of cytomegalovirus exposure and HLA in healthy donors. The protocol was immunoSEQ multiplex PCR, while the TCRdb copy is restricted to in-frame clones and leaves out a portion. The table lists 150,000 to 200,000 clones, about 84% of them singletons. The sample consisted of PBMCs. The receptors stem from a man aged 18 to 35 in good health and CMV-seronegative. CDR3s include the opening cysteine and the closing phenylalanine or tryptophan. The D gene is left open where the match is weak. Only some rows state a clone size, as once, few, many or a class for expanded clones.

size: -; J: TRBJ2-7; D: TRBD1; V: TRBV5-4; CDR3: CASSLAGTGGYEQYF; DNA: TGTGCCAGCAGCCTCGCCGGGACAGGGGGATACGAGCAGTACTTC
size: -; J: TRBJ2-7; D: TRBD2; V: TRBV28; CDR3: CASSPSGTGGREQYF; DNA: TGTGCCAGCAGTCCTAGCGGGACTGGAGGGCGCGAGCAGTACTTC
size: -; J: TRBJ2-1; D: TRBD2; V: TRBV7-3; CDR3: CASSASGAPYNEQFF; DNA: TGTGCCAGCAGCGCCAGCGGGGCCCCGTACAATGAGCAGTTCTTC
size: -; J: TRBJ2-1; D: -; V: TRBV6-1; CDR3: CASSEAVSYADEQFF; DNA: TGTGCCAGCAGTGAAGCTGTGTCCTATGCGGATGAGCAGTTCTTC
size: once; J: TRBJ2-6; D: TRBD1; V: TRBV18; CDR3: CASSPEGAGANVLTF; DNA: TGTGCCAGCTCACCTGAGGGGGCGGGGGCCAACGTCCTGACTTTC
size: once; J: TRBJ2-7; D: TRBD1; V: TRBV27; CDR3: CASSLTPDRGDEQYF; DNA: TGTGCCAGCAGTCTAACCCCGGACAGGGGGGACGAGCAGTACTTC
size: -; J: TRBJ2-5; D: TRBD2; V: TRBV29-1; CDR3: CSVGSGSITGETQYF; DNA: TGCAGCGTTGGTAGCGGGAGCATAACGGGAGAGACCCAGTACTTC
size: -; J: TRBJ1-1; D: -; V: TRBV9; CDR3: CASSDSYGAEAFF; DNA: TGTGCCAGCAGCGACTCCTACGGGGCTGAAGCTTTCTTT
size: -; J: TRBJ2-7; D: TRBD2; V: TRBV27; CDR3: CATQGLADYEQYF; DNA: TGTGCCACACAGGGACTAGCCGATTACGAGCAGTACTTC
size: -; J: TRBJ2-7; D: TRBD2; V: TRBV5-4; CDR3: CASSSLLAGVDDEQYF; DNA: TGTGCCAGCAGCTCCTTACTAGCGGGAGTAGACGACGAGCAGTACTTC
size: once; J: TRBJ2-7; D: -; V: TRBV15; CDR3: CATSRVLGGSSYEQYF; DNA: TGTGCCACCAGCAGAGTACTTGGGGGGAGCTCCTACGAGCAGTACTTC
size: once; J: TRBJ2-1; D: -; V: TRBV18; CDR3: CASLAPNYNEQFF; DNA: TGTGCCAGCCTAGCGCCGAACTACAATGAGCAGTTCTTC
size: -; J: TRBJ2-4; D: TRBD1; V: TRBV6-5; CDR3: CASSGEGGEKNIQYF; DNA: TGTGCCAGCAGTGGGGAAGGGGGCGAGAAAAACATTCAGTACTTC
size: -; J: TRBJ2-7; D: -; V: TRBV5-1; CDR3: CASRYTVSYEQYF; DNA: TGCGCCAGCAGATACACAGTTTCCTACGAGCAGTACTTC
size: -; J: TRBJ2-7; D: TRBD1; V: TRBV7-2; CDR3: CASSMDRGHEQYF; DNA: TGTGCCAGCAGCATGGACAGGGGGCACGAGCAGTACTTC
size: -; J: TRBJ1-4; D: -; V: TRBV7-9; CDR3: CASSRVPVRTGRTNEKLFF; DNA: TGTGCCAGCAGCCGGGTTCCCGTAAGAACTGGCAGAACTAATGAAAAACTGTTTTTT
size: once; J: TRBJ1-2; D: -; V: TRBV6-6; CDR3: CASSSEGANYGYTF; DNA: TGTGCCAGCAGTTCAGAGGGAGCTAACTATGGCTACACCTTC
size: -; J: TRBJ1-1; D: -; V: TRBV10-2; CDR3: CASRLGLGPTEAFF; DNA: TGCGCCAGCAGACTAGGGTTGGGTCCCACTGAAGCTTTCTTT
size: -; J: TRBJ2-1; D: TRBD1; V: TRBV7-3; CDR3: CASSPGTAEQFF; DNA: TGTGCCAGCAGCCCCGGGACAGCTGAGCAGTTCTTC
size: -; J: TRBJ1-1; D: TRBD1; V: TRBV27; CDR3: CASSSQGLTEAFF; DNA: TGTGCCAGCAGTTCACAGGGGTTGACTGAAGCTTTCTTT
size: -; J: TRBJ2-3; D: TRBD1; V: TRBV7-9; CDR3: CASSRDRFTDTQYF; DNA: TGTGCCAGCAGCCGGGACAGGTTCACAGATACGCAGTATTTT
size: few; J: TRBJ1-6; D: -; V: TRBV6-5; CDR3: CASRALTRTSPLHF; DNA: TGTGCCAGCAGAGCTTTAACCCGAACTTCACCCCTCCACTTT
size: -; J: TRBJ2-2; D: TRBD2; V: TRBV7-8; CDR3: CASSFRLAGVRGELFF; DNA: TGTGCCAGCAGCTTCCGACTAGCGGGAGTACGGGGGGAGCTGTTTTTT
size: -; J: TRBJ2-5; D: -; V: TRBV28; CDR3: CASASLETQYF; DNA: TGTGCCTCAGCGTCTTTGGAGACCCAGTACTTC
size: few; J: TRBJ2-7; D: -; V: TRBV10-3; CDR3: CAIPPNRAYEQYF; DNA: TGTGCCATCCCTCCTAACAGGGCTTACGAGCAGTACTTC
size: -; J: TRBJ2-3; D: TRBD2; V: TRBV19; CDR3: CASSRGATSGSTDTQYF; DNA: TGTGCCAGTAGTAGAGGAGCGACTAGCGGTAGCACAGATACGCAGTATTTT
size: few; J: TRBJ2-5; D: TRBD2; V: TRBV7-3; CDR3: CASSPAPSGRALETQYF; DNA: TGTGCCAGCAGCCCAGCGCCTAGCGGGAGGGCCTTGGAGACCCAGTACTTC
size: few; J: TRBJ1-1; D: -; V: TRBV6-5; CDR3: CASKKQSTLEAFF; DNA: TGTGCCAGCAAAAAACAGTCAACCCTTGAAGCTTTCTTT